A single sample gave rise to the 20 T cell receptor beta chains below, sequenced in a study of CD8+ T cells in alopecia areata. Documented treatment: oral pan-JAK inhibitor, 5-10 mg twice daily. As the sequencing template, cDNA was produced by extracting RNA and reverse transcribing it. TCRdb's table, derived via immunoSEQ multiplex PCR, lists solely in-frame clones and lacks some. The profile shows fewer than 100,000 clones, roughly two thirds of them singletons. The material sequenced was CD8+ T cells sorted from blood, taken at week 4, from a patient treated with tofacitinib. The receptor set was obtained from a human donor with alopecia areata.

The rearrangement uses TRBV25-1 and TRBJ1-2; unclear D gene. Germline CDR1 is MGHDK and CDR2 is SYGVNS. The CDR3 length is 15 residues. V was pared by 1 base and J by 6 bases, with 15 bases between. The CDR3 here is CASSEFLGSLDGYTF. CDR3 bases: TGTGCCAGCAGTGAATTCTTGGGTTCTCTTGATGGCTACACCTTC.

This clone has more than one count but fewer than ten. The gene calls are TRBV29-1 and TRBJ2-3, with D perhaps matching TRBD2 (6 bases). The CDR3 extends over 14 amino acids. The V end lost 7 bases, the J end lost 4 bases, and 18 bases lay between the germline ends. The V gene's germline CDR1 is SQVTM and CDR2 ANQGSEA. CDR3: CSERRGRFADTQYF. The CDR3 nucleotides read TGCAGCGAGAGGAGGGGTAGATTTGCAGATACGCAGTATTTT.

The CDR3 region has the DNA TGTGCCAGCAGTCCCCTTGGACAGAACTACGAGCAGTACTTC. This codes for CASSPLGQNYEQYF. The chain uses TRBV28 and TRBJ2-7, with D possibly matching TRBD1 (6 bases). In germline, CDR1 is MDHEN, CDR2 SYDVKM. The CDR3 spans 14 residues. V shed 5 bases and J shed 3 bases, with 14 bases lying between them.

This chain links TRBV29-1 with TRBJ2-5; TRBD2 aligns across 12 bases. This CDR3 comprises 14 residues. J gave up 5 bases and V 1 base, and 2 bases lay outside the gene matches. CDR1 is SQVTM and CDR2 is ANQGSEA in the germline V gene. This CDR3 reads CSVEALAGGETQYF. The CDR3 DNA sequence: TGCAGCGTTGAAGCTCTAGCGGGAGGGGAGACCCAGTACTTC.

This sequence joins TRBV7-2 and TRBJ2-5, with D unresolved. Trimming cost V 2 bases and J 9 bases, with 22 bases left between them. The CDR3 has 16 amino acids. The germline gives CDR1 SGHTA, CDR2 FQGNSA. The CDR3 sequence: CASSLNEDLAWTSQYF. The CDR3 DNA reads TGTGCCAGCAGCTTAAATGAAGACTTAGCATGGACGTCCCAGTACTTC.

The CDR3 sequence is CASSLVREGRTGELFF. The DNA for the CDR3 is TGTGCCAGCAGCTTAGTGCGGGAGGGCCGGACCGGGGAGCTGTTTTTT. J is TRBJ2-2 and V is TRBV13, with 9 bases lining up with TRBD2. With V trimmed by 1 base and J by 5 bases, 5 bases remained unmatched. Germline V gives CDR1 PRHDT, CDR2 FYEKMQ (reference sequence). CDR3 length: 16 residues. Using reference TRBV13 and TRBJ2-2 for the parts outside the CDR3, the full variable domain is AAGVIQSPRHLIKEKRETATLKCYPIPRHDTVYWYQQGPGQDPQFLISFYEKMQSDKGSIPDRFSAQQFSDYHSELNMSSLELGDSALYFCASSLVREGRTGELFFGEGSRLTVL.

This clone came up once. The V and J genes are TRBV4-1 and TRBJ1-2, with D possibly being TRBD1 (6 bases). The CDR3 is 15 amino acids. Germline V gene data show CDR1 as MGHRA and CDR2 as YSYEKL. V lost 4 bases and J 2 bases, leaving 14 bases between the germline ends. CDR3 residues: CASSPAGAYNYGYTF. The CDR3 coding sequence is TGCGCCAGCAGCCCCGCGGGGGCTTACAACTATGGCTACACCTTC.

In its sample, this clone was seen a few times. This sample also contains other DNA sequences that code for the same CDR3. This sequence joins TRBV5-1 and TRBJ1-5; D not certain. In germline, CDR1 is SGHRS, CDR2 YFSETQ. The CDR3 length is 14 residues. V dropped 4 bases and J dropped 7 bases, with 15 bases sitting between them. Here the CDR3 reads CASSPLGVGQPQHF. As DNA, the CDR3 is TGCGCCAGCAGCCCATTAGGCGTGGGACAGCCCCAGCATTTT. Based on the CDR3 plus reference TRBV5-1 and TRBJ1-5, the full variable domain is KAGVTQTPRYLIKTRGQQVTLSCSPISGHRSVSWYQQTPGQGLQFLFEYFSETQRNKGNFPGRFSGRQFSNSRSEMNVSTLELGDSALYLCASSPLGVGQPQHFGDGTRLSIL.

The chain recombines TRBV29-1 with TRBJ2-3; D remains unclear. Trimming took 0 bases from V and 0 from J, leaving 10 bases between them. CDR1 is SQVTM and CDR2 is ANQGSEA in the germline V gene. CDR3 length equals 15 residues. The CDR3 sequence is CSVEDLAVSTDTQYF. CDR3 DNA sequence: TGCAGCGTTGAAGATCTGGCAGTTAGCACAGATACGCAGTATTTT.

The CDR3 sequence is CASSLVDEQYF. In DNA form, the CDR3 reads TGTGCCAGCAGTTTAGTGGACGAGCAGTACTTC. This chain joins TRBV28 and TRBJ2-7; the D is unclear. CDR1 and CDR2 (germline): MDHEN, SYDVKM. V was trimmed by 2 bases and J by 5 bases, leaving 4 bases between them. The length of the CDR3 is 11 residues. Complete variable domain (other parts from reference TRBV28 and TRBJ2-7): DVKVTQSSRYLVKRTGEKVFLECVQDMDHENMFWYRQDPGLGLRLIYFSYDVKMKEKGDIPEGYSVSREKKERFSLILESASTNQTSMYLCASSLVDEQYFGPGTRLTVT.

This clone was found a few times. CDR3 in DNA: TGTGCCAGCAGCTTAGAAATTAACTATGGCTACACCTTC. Residues: CASSLEINYGYTF. This chain uses TRBV7-3 with TRBJ1-2; D uncertain. Deletions cut 2 bases from V and 1 base from J, with 5 bases between. Germline-derived CDR1 and CDR2 are SGHTA and FQGTGA. CDR3 length: 13 residues.

This clone was seen only a few times. V usage is TRBV7-2 and J usage is TRBJ2-3; 9 nucleotides line up with TRBD2. Germline V gene data show CDR1 as SGHTA and CDR2 as FQGNSA. The junction had 7 bases not matched to a gene; V was cut back by 6 bases and J by 3 bases. The CDR3 has 15 amino acids. CDR3 sequence (DNA): TGTGCCAGCAGTCCAGATGCGGGAGGGACAGATACGCAGTATTTT. It codes for CASSPDAGGTDTQYF.

CDR3 sequence (DNA): TGTGCCAGCAGCATTAGCGGGAGGAACGAGCAGTACTTC. This codes for CASSISGRNEQYF. The V gene is TRBV7-3, the J gene TRBJ2-7; 10 nucleotides agree with TRBD2. CDR3 size: 13 residues. J gave up 5 bases and V 5 bases, and 3 bases lay outside the gene matches. Germline V gives CDR1 SGHTA, CDR2 FQGTGA.

The chain joins TRBV29-1 to TRBJ1-1; no reliable D call. Germline V gene lookup returns CDR1 SQVTM and CDR2 ANQGSEA. The CDR3 runs 14 residues. In DNA, the CDR3 is TGCACCACCTGGGGTTCGGTGGGGAACACTGAAGCTTTCTTT. As protein: CTTWGSVGNTEAFF.

V gene TRBV23-1 combines with J gene TRBJ1-5; possible D gene TRBD1, 6 bases. TRBV23-1 has ORF status, its function being uncertain. V lost 6 bases to trimming and J lost 0 bases, with 15 bases between them. CDR3 length equals 16 residues. As DNA, the CDR3 is TGCGCCAGCAGCGGGACACAGTGGGTTAGCAATCAGCCCCAGCATTTT. This encodes CASSGTQWVSNQPQHF.

This clone was observed once. The chain combines TRBV9 with TRBJ1-1; the D is unclear. CDR1 is SGDLS, CDR2 YYNGEE, per germline. V lost 3 bases, J lost 0 bases, and 9 bases lay in between. This CDR3 spans 14 amino acids. In DNA form, the CDR3 reads TGTGCCAGCAGCGCAACACTCATGAACACTGAAGCTTTCTTT. Amino acid sequence: CASSATLMNTEAFF.

A few counts support this clone. The chain employs TRBV29-1 and TRBJ1-2, with 10 nucleotides matching TRBD1. V was clipped by 7 bases and J by 4 bases; unmatched bases: 3. Germline CDR1 and CDR2: SQVTM and ANQGSEA. The CDR3 consists of 12 residues. The CDR3 DNA sequence: TGCAGCGCCAGGACAGGGGGCTATGGCTACACCTTC. Amino acids: CSARTGGYGYTF.

The gene calls are TRBV28 and TRBJ2-7; 7 nucleotides align to TRBD1. Germline CDR1 reads MDHEN; CDR2 reads SYDVKM. The CDR3 contains 12 residues. V shed 5 bases, J shed 5 bases, and the junction held 3 bases outside the gene matches. The CDR3 DNA sequence: TGTGCCAGCAGTCGGGACAGCCACGAGCAGTACTTC. It encodes CASSRDSHEQYF.

This sequence joins TRBV5-1 and TRBJ2-5; 8 bases line up with TRBD1. With 1 base clipped from V and 1 base from J, the junction kept 6 bases outside the gene matches. The germline V gene encodes CDR1 SGHRS and CDR2 YFSETQ. The CDR3 covers 16 residues. Here the CDR3 reads CASSLPQGASQETQYF. CDR3 nucleotides: TGCGCCAGCAGCTTGCCCCAGGGGGCCAGCCAAGAGACCCAGTACTTC. The variable domain in full, with the rest retrieved from reference TRBV5-1 and TRBJ2-5, is KAGVTQTPRYLIKTRGQQVTLSCSPISGHRSVSWYQQTPGQGLQFLFEYFSETQRNKGNFPGRFSGRQFSNSRSEMNVSTLELGDSALYLCASSLPQGASQETQYFGPGTRLLVL.

The chain couples TRBV4-2 to TRBJ1-1; 7 bases agree with TRBD1. The CDR3 contains 15 residues. Trimming cost V 3 bases and J 1 base; bases outside gene matches: 5. CDR1 is LGHNA and CDR2 is YNFKEQ in the germline V gene. The DNA of the CDR3 is TGTGCCAGCAGCCAGCCGACAGGGAAGAACACTGAAGCTTTCTTT. Its protein product is CASSQPTGKNTEAFF.